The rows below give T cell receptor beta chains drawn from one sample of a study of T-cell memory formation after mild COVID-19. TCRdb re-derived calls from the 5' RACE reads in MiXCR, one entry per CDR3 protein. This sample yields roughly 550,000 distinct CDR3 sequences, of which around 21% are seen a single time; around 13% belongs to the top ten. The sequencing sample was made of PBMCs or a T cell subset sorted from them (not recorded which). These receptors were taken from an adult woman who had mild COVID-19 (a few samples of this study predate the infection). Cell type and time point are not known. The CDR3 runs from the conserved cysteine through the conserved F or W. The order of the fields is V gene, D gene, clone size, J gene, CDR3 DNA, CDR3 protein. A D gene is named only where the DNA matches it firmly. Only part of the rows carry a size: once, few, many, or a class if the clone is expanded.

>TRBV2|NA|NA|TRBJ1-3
TGTGCCAGCAGTGGAAGGTATTCTGGAAACACCATATATTTT
CASSGRYSGNTIYF
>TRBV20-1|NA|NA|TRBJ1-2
TGCACCCAGGGAGGAAGGGGCTATGGCTACACCTTC
CTQGGRGYGYTF
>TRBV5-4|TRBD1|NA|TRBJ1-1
TGTGCCAGCAGCTTGGCCCGAGGGGGCAGGGCTGAAGCTTTCTTT
CASSLARGGRAEAFF
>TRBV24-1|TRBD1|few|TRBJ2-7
TGTGCCACCAGTGATAGCGGACAGGCCGCCGGTGAGCAGTACTTC
CATSDSGQAAGEQYF
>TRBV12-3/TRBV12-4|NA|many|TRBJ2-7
TGTGCCAGCAGTTTCTCCGAGACAGGATCCTACGAGCAGTACTTC
CASSFSETGSYEQYF
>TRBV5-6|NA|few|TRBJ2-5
TGTGCCAGCAGCGAGGACACCGAGTTTGGAGAGACCCAGTACTTC
CASSEDTEFGETQYF
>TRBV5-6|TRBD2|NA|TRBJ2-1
TGTGCCAGCAGCTTACCAGGGCTAGCGGGAGTGGGTGAGCAGTTCTTC
CASSLPGLAGVGEQFF
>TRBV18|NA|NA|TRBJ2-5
TGTGCCAGCTCACCGGGAGGCTGGGAGAGGGAGACCCAGTACTTC
CASSPGGWERETQYF
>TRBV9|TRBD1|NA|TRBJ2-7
TGTGCCAGCAGCGTAGCGGGGACAGGGGGCCACGAGCAGTACTTC
CASSVAGTGGHEQYF
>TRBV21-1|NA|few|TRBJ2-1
TGTGCCAGCAGCACGACAGGGATTCCCGACAATGAGCAGTTCTTC
CASSTTGIPDNEQFF
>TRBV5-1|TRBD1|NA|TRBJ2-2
TGCGCCAGCAGCTACGCCGACAGGGGGAATGCCGGGGAGCTGTTTTTT
CASSYADRGNAGELFF
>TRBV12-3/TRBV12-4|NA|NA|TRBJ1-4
TGTGCCAGCAGGAAAACAGGGATGAATGAAAAACTGTTTTTT
CASRKTGMNEKLFF
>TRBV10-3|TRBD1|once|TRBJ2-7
TGTGCCATCAGTGAGTCTCCCCTAGACAGGGGAGGTTACGAGCAGTACTTC
CAISESPLDRGGYEQYF
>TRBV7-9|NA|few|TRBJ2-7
TGTGCCAGCAGCTTAGAACTCCCTCCGGACGAGCAGTACTTC
CASSLELPPDEQYF
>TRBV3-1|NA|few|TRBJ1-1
TGTGCCAGCAGCCGTCCCGGGGCGTCAGTGAACACTGAAGCTTTCTTT
CASSRPGASVNTEAFF
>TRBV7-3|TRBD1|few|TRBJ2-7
TGTGCCAGCAGCTTAACCCAGGGACAGGGGGCGGAAGAGCAGTACTTC
CASSLTQGQGAEEQYF
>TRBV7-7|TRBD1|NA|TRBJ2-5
TGTGCCAGCAGCCTGACAGGGGAAAAAGAGACCCAGTACTTC
CASSLTGEKETQYF
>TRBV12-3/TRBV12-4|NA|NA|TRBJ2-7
TGTGCCAGCAGCCATCGGGACGGCTCCTACGAGCAGTACTTC
CASSHRDGSYEQYF
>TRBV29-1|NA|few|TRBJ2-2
TGCAGCGCTGGACTGACCGGGGAGCTGTTTTTT
CSAGLTGELFF
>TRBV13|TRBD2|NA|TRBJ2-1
TGTGCCAGCAACTCCCCCGGGACTAGCGGGGGGCCCTACAATGAGCAGTTCTTC
CASNSPGTSGGPYNEQFF
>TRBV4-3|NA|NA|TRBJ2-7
TGCGCCAGCAGCCCGCGTTGGGGTGCCTACGAGCAGTACTTC
CASSPRWGAYEQYF
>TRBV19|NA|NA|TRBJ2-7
TGTGCCAGCACAGGGTTCCCCTCCTACGAGCAGTACTTC
CASTGFPSYEQYF
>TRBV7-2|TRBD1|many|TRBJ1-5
TGTGCCAGCAGCTCGGACAGGGATCAGCCCCAGCATTTT
CASSSDRDQPQHF
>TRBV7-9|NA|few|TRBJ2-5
TGTGCCATCTCAAAGCGGAACGAAGAGACCCAGTACTTC
CAISKRNEETQYF
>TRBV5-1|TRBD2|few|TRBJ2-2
TGCGCCAGCAGCTTTACATCTCTAGCGGGACGCACCGGGGAGCTGTTTTTT
CASSFTSLAGRTGELFF